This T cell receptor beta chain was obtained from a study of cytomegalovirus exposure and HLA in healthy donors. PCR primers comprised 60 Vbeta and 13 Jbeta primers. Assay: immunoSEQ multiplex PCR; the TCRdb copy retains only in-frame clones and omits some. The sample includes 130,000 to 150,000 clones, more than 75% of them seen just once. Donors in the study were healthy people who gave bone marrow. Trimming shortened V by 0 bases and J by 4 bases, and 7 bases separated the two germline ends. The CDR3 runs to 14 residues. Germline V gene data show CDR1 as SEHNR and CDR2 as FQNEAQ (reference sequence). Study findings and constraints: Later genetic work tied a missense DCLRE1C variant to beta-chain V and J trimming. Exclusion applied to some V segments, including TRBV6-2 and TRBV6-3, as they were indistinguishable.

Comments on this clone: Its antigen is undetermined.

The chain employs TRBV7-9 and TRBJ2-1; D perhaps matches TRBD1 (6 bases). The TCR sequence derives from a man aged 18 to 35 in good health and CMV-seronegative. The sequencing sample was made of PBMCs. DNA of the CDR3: TGTGCCAGCAGCTTAGCAACAGGGTACAATGAGCAGTTCTTC. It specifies CASSLATGYNEQFF.